The following is a TCR beta chain sequence with its context. CDR3 length: 13 residues. V lost 0 bases, J lost 5 bases, and 8 bases lay in between. Germline CDR1 SGHTA, CDR2 FQGNSA. Original analysis: The authors estimated nucleated cell counts from reference gene primer amplification. Using immunoSEQ multiplex PCR, the repertoire was profiled, and TCRdb retains in-frame clones only, with some absent. That table is the source of V, J and clone size, and D and trimming were worked out from the DNA. The profile shows approximately 150,000 clones, 70% to 90% of them singletons. The sample originates from a study of blood T cell repertoires in COVID-19. Study at large: Some COVID-19 samples were acute and others convalescent; all came from the United States, Italy and Spain. PBMCs, B-cell-depleted T cells, or T cells provided the cDNA or gDNA that made up the material.

The V and J genes are TRBV7-2 and TRBJ2-7; D is ambiguous. The receptor was isolated from a woman in her sixties or seventies with acute or convalescent COVID-19. Sequenced input: peripheral blood. CDR3 sequence: CASSLARVHEQYF. CDR3 bases: TGTGCCAGCAGCTTAGCCCGGGTCCACGAGCAGTACTTC.